These T cell receptor beta chains were read from a single sample in a study of cytomegalovirus exposure and HLA in healthy donors. Sequencing was performed with immunoSEQ multiplex PCR; in TCRdb, only in-frame clones are kept and a portion is missing. This sample yields over 200,000 clones, of which more than 75% are seen a single time; 1% to 1.5% belongs to the top ten. The sample taken for sequencing was PBMCs. Receptors originate from a human donor in good health. Both conserved end residues are part of each CDR3.

J | V | CDR3
TRBJ2-1 | TRBV5-1 | CASSLVRGVRTGGLVSYNEQFF
TRBJ2-1 | TRBV10-1 | CASSESIAGIYNEQFF
TRBJ1-5 | TRBV19 | CASSQRTGGRGNQPQHF
TRBJ2-2 | TRBV10-3 | CAISDRVNTGELFF
TRBJ2-1 | TRBV19 | CASSRDTSYNEQFF
TRBJ2-2 | TRBV9 | CASSLRAGGWTGELFF
TRBJ2-7 | TRBV19 | CASSIYSSGSGEQYF
TRBJ2-2 | TRBV9 | CASSVYSGNTGELFF
TRBJ2-1 | TRBV6-1 | CASSAGQGINEQFF
TRBJ2-3 | TRBV13 | CASSLGGQGHFTDTQYF
TRBJ2-5 | TRBV9 | CASSPAGHPQETQYF
TRBJ2-1 | TRBV5-1 | CASSLARALSYNEQFF
TRBJ2-7 | TRBV28 | CASSQGGSSSYEQYF
TRBJ2-3 | TRBV28 | CASSRLAGPTDTQYF
TRBJ2-1 | TRBV7-9 | CASSLDSAGAYNEQFF
TRBJ1-5 | TRBV28 | CASSPPSDQPQHF
TRBJ2-7 | TRBV23-1 | CASSNSGEISYEQYF
TRBJ1-1 | TRBV20-1 | CSARGATEAFF
TRBJ2-2 | TRBV19 | CASSDSGKNTGELFF
TRBJ1-1 | TRBV7-9 | CSSSLDLGGARAFF
TRBJ1-2 | TRBV18 | CASSPGAGQQGIGYTF
TRBJ2-5 | TRBV6-5 | CASRPRTSQQETQYF
TRBJ2-5 | TRBV12-5 | CASGFGLSGTQETQYF
TRBJ2-7 | TRBV7-3 | CASSLTGTGFYEQYF
TRBJ1-4 | TRBV19 | CASHPNRLATNEKLFF
TRBJ1-4 | TRBV27 | CASSLSGGAGEKLFF
TRBJ2-3 | TRBV25-1 | CASSAGTSGRNTQYF
TRBJ2-4 | TRBV27 | CASSPYTTGSKNIQYF
TRBJ1-5 | TRBV2 | CASSGSGYSNQPQHF
TRBJ2-7 | TRBV27 | CASSSDSFSYEQYF
TRBJ1-3 | TRBV9 | CASSVGGNVNTIYF
TRBJ1-2 | TRBV27 | CASSAGLYGYTF
TRBJ2-7 | TRBV10-3 | CAISSTSGRYEQYF
TRBJ1-1 | TRBV30 | CAWSRRPGQGPNTEAFF
TRBJ2-5 | TRBV4-1 | CASSPFNGETQYF
TRBJ1-3 | TRBV14 | CASSQGTPVIVNTIYF
TRBJ1-1 | TRBV6-5 | CASSYSGSMNTEAFF
TRBJ2-1 | TRBV29-1 | CSVEETSGEYEQFF
TRBJ1-2 | TRBV6-5 | CASSPQQGLYGYTF
TRBJ1-2 | TRBV6-5 | CASSYSGRGRNGYTF
TRBJ2-2 | TRBV5-8 | CASSLIDRRYYTGELFF
TRBJ2-5 | TRBV30 | CAWSVLGATQETQYF
TRBJ2-1 | TRBV9 | CASSGGLPYNEQFF
TRBJ1-1 | TRBV19 | CASSIGWRRGYTEAFF
TRBJ1-2 | TRBV7-6 | CASSSGQGRHYGYTF
TRBJ2-1 | TRBV19 | CASSILAGGPSSYNEQFF
TRBJ2-7 | TRBV5-1 | CASSLAGQGGEQYF
TRBJ2-3 | TRBV5-4 | CASSNGTKSPGTQYF
TRBJ2-5 | TRBV27 | CASRGWAQETQYF
TRBJ2-5 | TRBV7-2 | CASSLWPGQQETQYF
TRBJ1-2 | TRBV6-1 | CASSEARSWTF
TRBJ2-1 | TRBV10-3 | CAIRSLPGNEQFF
TRBJ2-1 | TRBV2 | CASSSSGNYNEQFF
TRBJ2-1 | TRBV29-1 | CSVGLAAFNEQFF
TRBJ1-2 | TRBV5-1 | CASSLAPRDRDNGYTF